These 16 T cell receptor beta chains came from one sample sequenced in a study of blood T cell repertoires in COVID-19. Sequenced by immunoSEQ multiplex PCR; TCRdb stores in-frame clones only, minus some. The sample lists around 200,000 clones, around 87% occurring once. Specimen: peripheral blood. The receptors shown here come from a man in his forties or fifties with active or convalescent COVID-19.

This sequence joins TRBV19 and TRBJ1-6; possible D gene TRBD1, 6 bases. The V and J ends lost 10 bases and 5 bases respectively, with 15 bases between them. Germline-derived CDR1 and CDR2 are LNHDA and SQIVND (reference sequence). This CDR3 is built from 14 residues. The CDR3: CATNRGGNNSPLHF. Written as DNA, the CDR3 is TGTGCCACAAACCGAGGGGGTAATAATTCACCCCTCCACTTT.

The rearrangement uses TRBV7-2 and TRBJ1-3; a weak D match, TRBD1 (5 bases). The CDR3 is 13 residues long. Trimming cost V 5 bases and J 9 bases, with 14 bases left between them. CDR1 and CDR2 from the germline V gene are SGHTA and FQGNSA. The CDR3 sequence is CASSLTMGGTIYF. In nucleotides, the CDR3 is TGTGCCAGCAGCCTCACCATGGGGGGCACCATATATTTT. The full variable domain, in which reference TRBV7-2 and TRBJ1-3 provide the parts outside the CDR3, is GAGVSQSPSNKVTEKGKDVELRCDPISGHTALYWYRQSLGQGLEFLIYFQGNSAPDKSGLPSDRFSAERTGGSVSTLTIQRTQQEDSAVYLCASSLTMGGTIYFGEGSWLTVV.

The V gene is TRBV9, the J gene TRBJ1-1, with no clear D. Germline values: CDR1 SGDLS, CDR2 YYNGEE. Trimming removed 0 bases from V and 0 bases from J, with 9 bases in between. The CDR3 loop spans 15 amino acids. DNA for the CDR3: TGTGCCAGCAGCGTAGGAGAGGCGATGAACACTGAAGCTTTCTTT. This translates into CASSVGEAMNTEAFF.

The rearrangement links TRBV7-6 to TRBJ2-5, with D unclear. V was clipped by 5 bases and J by 5 bases, with 9 bases between them. In germline, CDR1 is SGHVS, CDR2 FNYEAQ. The CDR3 covers 12 residues. The CDR3 nucleotides read TGTGCCAGCAGCCCCCTTTCGGAGACCCAGTACTTC. This encodes CASSPLSETQYF.

The table lists this clone with a few counts. The junction differs from germline at one of its ends, possibly a read error. This chain joins TRBV18 and TRBJ1-1; the match to TRBD1 covers 9 bases. The CDR3 covers 15 residues. Per the germline V gene, CDR1 is KGHSH and CDR2 is LQKENI. CDR3 sequence (DNA): TGTGCCAGCTCCCCACGGACAGGGGCCAACACTGAAGCTTTCTTT. Its translation is CASSPRTGANTEAFF.

For the CDR3, the DNA is TGTGCCAGCAGCCCCACAACAGTGGCTCCTAACTATGGCTACACCTTC. Residues: CASSPTTVAPNYGYTF. V and J are TRBV3-1 (or the pseudogene TRBV3-2) and TRBJ1-2; unclear D gene. Germline lookup yields CDR1 LGHDT and CDR2 YNNKEL (reference sequence). This CDR3 spans 16 amino acids. The V end was cut by 4 bases, the J end by 0 bases, with 15 bases between.

This sequence joins TRBV4-2 and TRBJ1-4; weak D call: TRBD1 (5 bases). V shed 1 base and J shed 2 bases, with 8 bases lying between them. The CDR3 consists of 15 residues. Germline V CDR1 and CDR2: LGHNA, YNFKEQ. CDR3 sequence (DNA): TGTGCCAGCAGCCAAGTGTGGGGCACTAATGAAAAACTGTTTTTT. It yields the protein CASSQVWGTNEKLFF.

The chain carries TRBV7-9 and TRBJ2-7, with 7 positions matching TRBD2. Germline lookup yields CDR1 SEHNR and CDR2 FQNEAQ (reference sequence). The CDR3 is 15 residues long. V lost 5 bases, J lost 0 bases, and 7 bases stayed unmatched. For the CDR3, the DNA is TGTGCCAGCAGCGCGACTAGCAGTAGCTCCTACGAGCAGTACTTC. It specifies CASSATSSSSYEQYF.

V and J are TRBV19 and TRBJ1-4; perhaps TRBD1 as D (5 bases). CDR3 length: 13 amino acids. V lost 7 bases, J lost 7 bases, and 13 bases lay in between. CDR1 and CDR2 from the germline V gene are LNHDA and SQIVND (reference sequence). The CDR3 DNA reads as TGTGCCAGTACTTTCGGCCAGGGTGAAAAACTGTTTTTT. Protein: CASTFGQGEKLFF.

This sequence joins TRBV7-6 and TRBJ1-3; D remains ambiguous. CDR1 and CDR2 from the germline V gene are SGHVS and FNYEAQ. Trimming removed 2 bases from V and 0 bases from J, with 11 bases in between. The CDR3 totals 16 residues. CDR3: CASSLFRTDSGNTIYF. The DNA of the CDR3 is TGTGCCAGCAGCTTATTCCGAACTGACTCTGGAAACACCATATATTTT.

V usage is TRBV7-6 and J usage is TRBJ2-5; TRBD2 is a possible D gene (7 bases). CDR3 length: 16 amino acids. Germline V CDR1 and CDR2: SGHVS, FNYEAQ. V lost 1 base and J lost 8, with 20 bases in between. The CDR3: CASSLGVGGGLDTQYF. The CDR3 DNA reads TGTGCCAGCAGCTTAGGGGTTGGCGGGGGCCTAGATACCCAGTACTTC. The complete variable domain, with remaining parts taken from reference TRBV7-6 and TRBJ2-5, reads GAGVSQSPRYKVTKRGQDVALRCDPISGHVSLYWYRQALGQGPEFLTYFNYEAQQDKSGLPNDRFSAERPEGSISTLTIQRTEQRDSAMYRCASSLGVGGGLDTQYFGPGTRLLVL.

The chain has TRBV2 and TRBJ1-5, with D possibly being TRBD1 (5 bases). The CDR3 contains 15 residues. V dropped 6 bases and J dropped 2 bases, with 14 bases sitting between them. Germline loops: CDR1 SNHLY, CDR2 FYNNEI. The CDR3 nucleotides are TGTGCCAGCAGCGTCAGGGTGGGTGGCAATCAGCCCCAGCATTTT. As protein: CASSVRVGGNQPQHF.

The gene calls are TRBV28 and TRBJ1-5; 7 nucleotides agree with TRBD1. The CDR3 runs 15 residues. The trim removed 3 bases at V and 1 base at J, leaving 3 bases unmatched. CDR1 is MDHEN, CDR2 SYDVKM, per germline. This CDR3 reads CASSFEGASNQPQHF. The CDR3 bases are TGTGCCAGCAGTTTTGAGGGGGCCAGCAATCAGCCCCAGCATTTT. The full variable domain, rest sourced from reference TRBV28 and TRBJ1-5, is DVKVTQSSRYLVKRTGEKVFLECVQDMDHENMFWYRQDPGLGLRLIYFSYDVKMKEKGDIPEGYSVSREKKERFSLILESASTNQTSMYLCASSFEGASNQPQHFGDGTRLSIL.

The V and J genes are TRBV2 and TRBJ2-2, with D perhaps matching TRBD2 (6 bases). Germline V gene data show CDR1 as SNHLY and CDR2 as FYNNEI. Trimming took off 7 bases at V and 0 bases at J, with 12 bases between the two ends. This CDR3 spans 15 amino acids. The CDR3 nucleotides are TGTGCCAGCAACATCGGGGGTTCGAACACCGGGGAGCTGTTTTTT. Amino acid sequence: CASNIGGSNTGELFF.

The chain joins TRBV4-1 to TRBJ2-7; D gene ambiguous. Trimming took 2 bases from V and 3 from J, leaving 11 bases between them. This CDR3 contains 14 residues. Germline CDR1 reads MGHRA; CDR2 reads YSYEKL. The CDR3 nucleotides read TGCGCCAGCAGCCAACGACAAGGCCTCTACGAGCAGTACTTC. It translates to CASSQRQGLYEQYF.

This clone has just one count. This chain links TRBV7-9 with TRBJ1-3; D uncertain. The CDR3 runs to 14 residues. Trimming removed 6 bases from V and 1 base from J, with 10 bases in between. The germline V gene encodes CDR1 SEHNR and CDR2 FQNEAQ (reference sequence). The CDR3 is CASRTTDSGNTIYF. The CDR3 DNA is TGTGCCAGCAGAACAACCGATTCTGGAAACACCATATATTTT.